The following is a T cell receptor beta chain sequence with its context. This clonotype was found a few times. There is no known antigen for this receptor. Base qualities were left out, and no much larger clone turns up one base away. These data belong to a study of T cells after yellow fever vaccination (dated by TCRdb to about 2019). For the wider study: Libraries from fractions with low cell numbers were prepared with the SMART-Seq v4 Ultra Low Input RNA kit. To track T-cell clones before and after primary and booster YFV17D yellow fever vaccination, bulk TCR alpha and beta repertoires were sequenced longitudinally. Two healthy male donors, one aged 18 to 30 and one aged 30 to 40 years, made up the cohort. Blood was collected at multiple timepoints before and after primary and secondary immunization, and bulk PBMC replicates and cell subsets were isolated. General conclusions and limits of the study: Computational filtering was needed because FACS-sorted repertoires could contain abundant contaminating clonotypes from the bulk population. The study included only a couple of donors, which limits how far the findings can be generalized. Most clones expanded after primary vaccination were re-detected after the booster (around 96% of CD4 and approximately 88% of CD8), suggesting broad memory maintenance. Compared with the primary T-cell response, the secondary T-cell response was weaker but faster, peaking on day 5 rather than day 15. A small fraction of clonotypes showed up in both the CD4 and CD8 compartments, probably as a result of convergent recombination.

Reading from cysteine to phenylalanine, the CDR3 counts 15 amino acids. Only the CDR3 DNA is retained, 45 bases long and in frame from the first base. Trimming takes 2 bases from V and 8 bases from J, and the germline ends sit 18 bases apart. CDR1 and CDR2, looked up from the germline V gene, are MGHDK and SYGVNS. TCR cDNA was made using 5'RACE template switching, a step that added a universal primer site and unique molecular identifiers. Priming for cDNA synthesis came from both the TCR alpha and TCR beta constant segments. Two PCR steps were used to amplify libraries, with sample barcodes and sequencing adapters being added in the second step. Libraries were sequenced on Illumina HiSeq 2500 (2x100 bp) or NovaSeq (2x150 bp). In the source study's methods: MIGEC was used to demultiplex reads and collapse the reads into UMI consensus sequences, and MiXCR was used for V(D)J alignment. Vaccine-responding clonotypes were identified with edgeR using replicate PBMC samples, with FDR below 0.01 and a log2 fold change above 5 up to day 15 being required. Each bulk clonotype received a CD4 or CD8 identity based on whether the sequenced CD4 or CD8 repertoire contained that clonotype at higher abundance. TCRdb reworked the public reads: Q25 trimming with fastp, MiXCR clone assembly, productive beta chains retained. Each CDR3 protein gets just one entry, which takes the most common genes and DNA from the rows behind it. The V and J calls reflect TCRdb's pipeline rather than the authors' work. The sample yields 500,000 to 650,000 distinct CDR3 sequences; 9% to 15% were counted once. The top ten hold about 15% of the sample.

This specimen's treatment or condition label, interpreted: live attenuated yellow fever vaccine strain. At each blood-draw timepoint, two biological replicates of bulk PBMCs were collected. A standard Ficoll-Paque protocol was used to isolate PBMCs from peripheral blood. TriZol was used to extract RNA from bulk PBMCs, CD4 and CD8 fractions, and dextramer-positive and dextramer-negative fractions. This chain is built from TRBV25-1 and TRBJ1-2; TRBD1 might be the D gene, on 6 matching bases. The origin of this receptor is a man younger than 45 who received the YFV17D yellow fever vaccine. The material sequenced was PBMCs, taken on the day of the yellow fever booster vaccination. The CDR3 protein is CASSEAGGGPGGYTF. The nucleotides are TGTGCCAGCAGTGAAGCGGGGGGGGGCCCGGGCGGCTACACCTTC.